Below, 2 T cell receptor beta chains from the same sample are listed, as sequenced in a study of metastatic and nonmetastatic thyroid tumors (dated by TCRdb to between 2020 and 2021). The method behind the library was PCR. TCRdb names Illumina HiSeq 4000 as the instrument used. TCRdb reanalyzed the raw reads on its own, using fastp at Q25 for trimming and MiXCR for clone calling, and kept in-frame beta chains. This sample holds about 70,000 clones; 15% to 20% were observed only once. The top ten hold over 10% of the sample. No patient had received any treatment before thyroid surgery. What was sequenced was blood. These receptors all come from a female donor with papillary thyroid cancer or a benign thyroid nodule (not recorded which). Some clones in this sample may be carry-over from other donors' samples.

In regard to this clone: A much bigger clone sits one base away, suggesting this may be a read error. In DNA, the CDR3 is TGTGCCATCAGTCCCCCTGGGGGGGGGCGCCCGGATGAGCAGTTCTTC. Its protein product is CAISPPGGGRPDEQFF. This sequence joins TRBV6-1 and TRBJ2-1; possible D gene TRBD2, 7 bases. CDR1 and CDR2 (germline): MNHNS, SASEGT. CDR3 length: 16 amino acids.

This clone was seen only a few times. This could be a read error, since a much larger clone is one nucleotide away. The identical CDR3 is also encoded by other nucleotide sequences in the sample. The rearrangement links TRBV7-6 to TRBJ1-1; unclear D gene. The germline CDR1 and CDR2 sequences are SGHVS and FNYEAQ. The CDR3 consists of 13 residues. CDR3 region: CASSPPGARMAFF. The DNA of the CDR3 is TGTGCCAGCAGTCCTCCGGGAGCCCGAATGGCTTTCTTC.